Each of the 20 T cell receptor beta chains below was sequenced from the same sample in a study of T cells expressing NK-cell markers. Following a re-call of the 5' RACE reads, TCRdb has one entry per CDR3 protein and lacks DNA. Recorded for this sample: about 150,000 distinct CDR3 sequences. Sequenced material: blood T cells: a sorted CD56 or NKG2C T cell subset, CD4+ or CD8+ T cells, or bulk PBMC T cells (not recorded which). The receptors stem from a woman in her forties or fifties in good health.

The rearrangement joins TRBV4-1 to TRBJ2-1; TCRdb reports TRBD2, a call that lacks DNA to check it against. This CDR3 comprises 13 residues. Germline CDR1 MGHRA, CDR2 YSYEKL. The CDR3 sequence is CASSLIPTLEQFF.

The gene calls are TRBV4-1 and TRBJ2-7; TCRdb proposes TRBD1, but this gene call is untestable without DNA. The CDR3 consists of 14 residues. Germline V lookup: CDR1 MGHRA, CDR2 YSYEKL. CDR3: CASSQDPGPYEQYF.

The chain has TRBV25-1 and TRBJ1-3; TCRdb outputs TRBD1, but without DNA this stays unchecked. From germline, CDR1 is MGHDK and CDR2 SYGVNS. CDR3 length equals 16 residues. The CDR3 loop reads CASSELGTYSGNTIYF.

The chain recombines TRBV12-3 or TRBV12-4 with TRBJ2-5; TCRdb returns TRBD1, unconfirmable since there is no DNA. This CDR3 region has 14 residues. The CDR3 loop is CASGPGTGGETQYF.

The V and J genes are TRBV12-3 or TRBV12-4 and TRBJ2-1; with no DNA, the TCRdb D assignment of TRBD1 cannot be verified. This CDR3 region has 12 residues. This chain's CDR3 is CATDRLNNEQFF.

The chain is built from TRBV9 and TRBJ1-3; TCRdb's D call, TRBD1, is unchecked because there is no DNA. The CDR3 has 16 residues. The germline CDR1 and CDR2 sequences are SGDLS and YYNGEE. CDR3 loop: CASSVEGRASGNTIYF. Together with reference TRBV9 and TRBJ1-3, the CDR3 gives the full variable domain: DSGVTQTPKHLITATGQRVTLRCSPRSGDLSVYWYQQSLDQGLQFLIQYYNGEERAKGNILERFSAQQFPDLHSELNLSSLELGDSALYFCASSVEGRASGNTIYFGEGSWLTVV.

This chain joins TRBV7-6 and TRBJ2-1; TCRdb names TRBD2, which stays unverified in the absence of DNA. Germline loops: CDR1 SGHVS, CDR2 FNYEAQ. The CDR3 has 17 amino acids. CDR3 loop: CASSLVFPESSYNEQFF. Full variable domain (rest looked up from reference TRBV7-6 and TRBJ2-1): GAGVSQSPRYKVTKRGQDVALRCDPISGHVSLYWYRQALGQGPEFLTYFNYEAQQDKSGLPNDRFSAERPEGSISTLTIQRTEQRDSAMYRCASSLVFPESSYNEQFFGPGTRLTVL.

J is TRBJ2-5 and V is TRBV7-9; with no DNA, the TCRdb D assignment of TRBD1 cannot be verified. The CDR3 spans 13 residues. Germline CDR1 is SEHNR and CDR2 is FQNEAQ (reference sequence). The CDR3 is CASSDRVVETQYF.

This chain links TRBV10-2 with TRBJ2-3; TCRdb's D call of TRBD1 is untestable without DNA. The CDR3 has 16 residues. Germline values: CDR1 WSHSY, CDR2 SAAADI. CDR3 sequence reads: CASSLTQAGGDSGQYF.

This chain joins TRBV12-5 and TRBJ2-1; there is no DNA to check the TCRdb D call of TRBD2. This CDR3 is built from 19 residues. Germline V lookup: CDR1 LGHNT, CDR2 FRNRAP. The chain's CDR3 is CASGLVPPTSGRVRNEQFF.

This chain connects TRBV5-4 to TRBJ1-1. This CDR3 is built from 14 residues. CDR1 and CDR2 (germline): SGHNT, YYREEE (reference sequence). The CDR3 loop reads CASSLDLGNNEAFF. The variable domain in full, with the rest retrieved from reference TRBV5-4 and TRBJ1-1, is ETGVTQSPTHLIKTRGQQVTLRCSSQSGHNTVSWYQQALGQGPQFIFQYYREEENGRGNFPPRFSGLQFPNYSSELNVNALELDDSALYLCASSLDLGNNEAFFGQGTRLTVV.

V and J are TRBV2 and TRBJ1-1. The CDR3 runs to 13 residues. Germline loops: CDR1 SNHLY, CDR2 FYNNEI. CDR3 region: CASSMTVNTEAFF.

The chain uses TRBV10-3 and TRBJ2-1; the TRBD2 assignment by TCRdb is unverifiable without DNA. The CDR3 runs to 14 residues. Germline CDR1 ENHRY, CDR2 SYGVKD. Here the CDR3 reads CAISVAGGYNEQFF.

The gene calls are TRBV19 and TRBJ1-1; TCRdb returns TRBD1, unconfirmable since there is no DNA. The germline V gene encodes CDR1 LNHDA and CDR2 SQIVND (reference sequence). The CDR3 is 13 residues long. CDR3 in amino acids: CASRQGFVTEAFF.

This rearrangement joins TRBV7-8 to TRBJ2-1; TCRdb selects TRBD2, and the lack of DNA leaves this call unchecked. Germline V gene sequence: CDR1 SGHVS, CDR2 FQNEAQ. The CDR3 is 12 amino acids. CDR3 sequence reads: CASSPQAGEQFF.

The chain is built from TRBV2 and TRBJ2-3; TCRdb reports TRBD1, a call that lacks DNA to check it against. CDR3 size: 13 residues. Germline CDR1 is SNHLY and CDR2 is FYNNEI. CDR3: CATRTIIPYTQYF.

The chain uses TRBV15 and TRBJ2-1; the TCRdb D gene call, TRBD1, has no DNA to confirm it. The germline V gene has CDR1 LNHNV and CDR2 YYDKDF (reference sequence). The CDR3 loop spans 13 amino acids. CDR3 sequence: CATSSRRGGGQFF.

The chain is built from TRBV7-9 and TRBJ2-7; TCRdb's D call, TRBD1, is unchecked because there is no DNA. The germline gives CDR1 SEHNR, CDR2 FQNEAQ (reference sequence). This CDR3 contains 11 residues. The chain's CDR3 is CASSFRDEQYF.

The CDR3 loop is CASRGTSVVGEQYF. The chain couples TRBV5-1 to TRBJ2-7; TCRdb returns TRBD2, unconfirmable since there is no DNA. The CDR3 covers 14 residues. Germline-derived CDR1 and CDR2 are SGHRS and YFSETQ. Full variable domain (remainder filled in from reference TRBV5-1 and TRBJ2-7): KAGVTQTPRYLIKTRGQQVTLSCSPISGHRSVSWYQQTPGQGLQFLFEYFSETQRNKGNFPGRFSGRQFSNSRSEMNVSTLELGDSALYLCASRGTSVVGEQYFGPGTRLTVT.

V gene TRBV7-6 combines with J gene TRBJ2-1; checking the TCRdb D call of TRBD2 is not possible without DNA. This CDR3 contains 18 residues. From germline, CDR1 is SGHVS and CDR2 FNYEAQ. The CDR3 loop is CASSQTRGPPSSYNEQFF.